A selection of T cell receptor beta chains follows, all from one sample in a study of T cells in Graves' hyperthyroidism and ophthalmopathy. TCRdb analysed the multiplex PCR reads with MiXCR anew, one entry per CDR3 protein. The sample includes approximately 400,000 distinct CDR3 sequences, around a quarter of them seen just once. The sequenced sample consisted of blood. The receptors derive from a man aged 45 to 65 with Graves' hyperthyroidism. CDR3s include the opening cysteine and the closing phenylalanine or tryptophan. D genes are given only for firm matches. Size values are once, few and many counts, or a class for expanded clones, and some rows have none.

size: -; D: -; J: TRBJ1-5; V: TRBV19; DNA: TGTGCCAGTAGTATCTCCCGGGGGCGAGGGAATCAGCCCCAGCATTTT; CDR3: CASSISRGRGNQPQHF
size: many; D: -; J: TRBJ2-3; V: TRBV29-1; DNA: TGCAGCTTCGCCATAGGGGCAGATACGCAGTATTTT; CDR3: CSFAIGADTQYF
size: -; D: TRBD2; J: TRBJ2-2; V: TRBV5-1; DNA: TGCGCCAGCAGCTTGGTTGGAGCGGGAGAATCCGGGGAGCTGTTTTTT; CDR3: CASSLVGAGESGELFF
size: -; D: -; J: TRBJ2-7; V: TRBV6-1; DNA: TGTGCCAGCAGTAAACTAGACAGCTACGAGCAGTACTTC; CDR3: CASSKLDSYEQYF
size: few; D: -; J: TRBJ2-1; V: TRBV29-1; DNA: TGCAGCGTTGAAGGGTTGGTAGCGGCCTACAATGAGCAGTTCTTC; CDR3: CSVEGLVAAYNEQFF
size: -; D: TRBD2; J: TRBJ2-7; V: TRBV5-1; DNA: TGCGCCAGCAGCTCCTCCGGGACTAGCGGTTCTAGCGAGCAGTACTTC; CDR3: CASSSSGTSGSSEQYF
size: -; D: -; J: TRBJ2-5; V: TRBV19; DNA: TGTGCCAGTAGTATGAGGGGTTCGGGGGAGACCCAGTACTTC; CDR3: CASSMRGSGETQYF
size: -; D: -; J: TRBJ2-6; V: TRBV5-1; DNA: TGCGCCAGCAGCTTCCCAGGTGGGGCGCATTCTGGGGCCAACGTCCTGACTTTC; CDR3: CASSFPGGAHSGANVLTF
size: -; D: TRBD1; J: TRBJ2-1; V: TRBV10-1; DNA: TGCGCCAGCATTACGAATCCGGGACAGTACAATGAGCAGTTCTTC; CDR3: CASITNPGQYNEQFF
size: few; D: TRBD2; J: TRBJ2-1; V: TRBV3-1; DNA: TGTGCCAGCCAGAGAGGGAGCGGGGCCCCCAATGAGCAGTTCTTC; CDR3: CASQRGSGAPNEQFF
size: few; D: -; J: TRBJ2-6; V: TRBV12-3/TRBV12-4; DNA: TGTGCCAGCAGTCGCGGGACCTCCGGGGCCAACGTCCTGACTTTC; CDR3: CASSRGTSGANVLTF
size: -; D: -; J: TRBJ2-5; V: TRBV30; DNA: TGTGCCTGGAAGGTGGGGGGGACCCAGTACTTC; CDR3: CAWKVGGTQYF
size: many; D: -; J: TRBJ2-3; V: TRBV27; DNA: TGTGCCAGCAGTTTATCGCCGGAGATTGGGACCGGAGATACGCAGTATTTT; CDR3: CASSLSPEIGTGDTQYF
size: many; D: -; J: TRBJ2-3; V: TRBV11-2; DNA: TGTGCCAGCAGCTCGACCGGGAATACGCAGTATTTT; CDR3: CASSSTGNTQYF
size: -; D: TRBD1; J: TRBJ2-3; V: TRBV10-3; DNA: TGTGCCATCAGCAAGGGACAGAGGGAGACAGATACGCAGTATTTT; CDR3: CAISKGQRETDTQYF
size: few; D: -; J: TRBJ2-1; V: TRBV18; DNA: TGTGCCAGCTCACCACGGTATGAGCAGTTCTTC; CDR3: CASSPRYEQFF
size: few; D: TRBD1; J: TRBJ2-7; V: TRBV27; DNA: TGTGCCACCGGGGCCGGGACAGGGGGCTACGAGCAGTACTTC; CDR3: CATGAGTGGYEQYF
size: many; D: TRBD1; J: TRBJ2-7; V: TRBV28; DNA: TGTGCCAGCAGTTTACAGGGGGCGGATTACGAGCAGTACTTC; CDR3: CASSLQGADYEQYF
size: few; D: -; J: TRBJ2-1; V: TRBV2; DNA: TGTGCCAGCAACGGATTTATAGCATCCTACAATGAGCAGTTCTTC; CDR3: CASNGFIASYNEQFF
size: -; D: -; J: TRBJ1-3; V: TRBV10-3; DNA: TGTGCCATCAGTGAGTACAACAGGGTTCCCGGAAACACCATATATTTT; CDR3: CAISEYNRVPGNTIYF
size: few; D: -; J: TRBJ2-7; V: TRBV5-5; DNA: TGTGCCAGCAGCTGGCCGGACAATCCCGAGCAGTACTTC; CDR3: CASSWPDNPEQYF
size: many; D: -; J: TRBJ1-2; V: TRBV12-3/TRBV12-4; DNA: TGTGCCAGCAGTCCCGGACGGCGCCTTCGCGGCTACACCTTC; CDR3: CASSPGRRLRGYTF
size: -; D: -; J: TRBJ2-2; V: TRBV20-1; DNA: TGCAGTGCTAAATCCAGGGTAGCCGGGGAGCTGTTTTTT; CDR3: CSAKSRVAGELFF
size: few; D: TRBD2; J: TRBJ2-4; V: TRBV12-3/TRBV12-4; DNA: TGTGCCAGCAGTCCTAGCGGGAGGATACAAAACATTCAGTACTTC; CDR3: CASSPSGRIQNIQYF
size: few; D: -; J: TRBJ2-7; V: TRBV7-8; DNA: TGTGCCAGCAGCCCCAGGGGAGCGGGCTACGAGCAGTACTTC; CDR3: CASSPRGAGYEQYF
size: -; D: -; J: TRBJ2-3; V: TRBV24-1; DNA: TGTGCCACCAGTGCACGACCGAAGGGGAGCACAGATACGCAGTATTTT; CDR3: CATSARPKGSTDTQYF
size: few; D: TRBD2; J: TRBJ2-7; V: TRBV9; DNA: TGTGCCAGCAGCGGCGGGGGGAGAGGCGGGGAGCAGTACTTC; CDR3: CASSGGGRGGEQYF
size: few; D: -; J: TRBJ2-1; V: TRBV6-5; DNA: TGTGCCAGCAGTTACCCAATAATCAATGAGCAGTTCTTC; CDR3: CASSYPIINEQFF
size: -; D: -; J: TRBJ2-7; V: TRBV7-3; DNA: TGTGCCAGCAGCTTAGAGGTGGGGGGAGGGCAGTACTTC; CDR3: CASSLEVGGGQYF
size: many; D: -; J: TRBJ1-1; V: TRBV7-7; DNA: TGTGCCAGCAGCTTAGGTGGCAGGAACACTGAAGCTTTCTTT; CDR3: CASSLGGRNTEAFF
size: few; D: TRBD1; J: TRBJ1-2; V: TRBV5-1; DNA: TGCGCCAGCAGCTTGGAGGGGACAGGGGATGGCTACACCTTC; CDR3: CASSLEGTGDGYTF
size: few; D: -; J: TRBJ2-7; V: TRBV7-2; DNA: TGTGCCAGCAGCGTAGCCGGGACTTACACCTACGAGCAGTACTTC; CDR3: CASSVAGTYTYEQYF